One and the same sample provided the 12 T cell receptor beta chains below, sequenced in a study of shared clonotypes between healthy human individuals. Profiling relied on immunoSEQ multiplex PCR, and the TCRdb table lists in-frame clones only, not all of them. The sample has millions of clones, 85% to 95% seen once. Material for sequencing was naive CD4+ T cells sorted from blood. Noted subset: CD45RA+ positively selected. The receptors come from a man aged 18 to 30 in good health.

In the case of this clone: Germline is not matched at one junction end, which may reflect a read error. The rearrangement uses TRBV7-7 and TRBJ2-3, with 11 bases that match TRBD1. The germline V gene encodes CDR1 SSHAT and CDR2 FNYEAQ (reference sequence). This CDR3 region has 15 residues. The chain's CDR3 is CASSSGQGVTDTQYF. In DNA form, the CDR3 reads TGTGCTAGCAGCTCGGGACAGGGGGTCACAGATACGCAGTATTTT.

This chain uses TRBV10-3 with TRBJ1-4; TRBD1 is a possible D gene (5 bases). V lost 7 bases, J lost 7 bases, and 22 bases lay in between. Germline V lookup: CDR1 ENHRY, CDR2 SYGVKD. The CDR3 totals 16 residues. The CDR3: CAITYVGLKGGEKLFF. Written as DNA, the CDR3 is TGTGCCATCACCTACGTGGGACTCAAGGGTGGTGAAAAACTGTTTTTT.

The rearrangement uses TRBV7-2 and TRBJ2-7; D perhaps matches TRBD2 (5 bases). Looked up from germline, CDR1 is SGHTA and CDR2 is FQGNSA. V shed 1 base and J shed 0 bases, with 13 bases lying between them. This CDR3 has 16 residues. The CDR3 DNA reads as TGTGCCAGCAGCTTAGATTTGAGGGTACGCTCCTACGAGCAGTACTTC. It encodes CASSLDLRVRSYEQYF.

This chain joins TRBV5-1 and TRBJ2-2, with D tentatively TRBD1 (6 bases). Trimming stripped 3 bases from V and 2 bases from J, with 11 bases between. This CDR3 region has 15 residues. Looked up from germline, CDR1 is SGHRS and CDR2 is YFSETQ. The CDR3 region has the DNA TGCGCCAGCAGCTCAGGACAGTTTAACACCGGGGAGCTGTTTTTT. As protein: CASSSGQFNTGELFF.

In its sample, this clone was seen many times. V gene TRBV2 combines with J gene TRBJ2-7, with a possible D match to TRBD1 (6 bases). CDR3 length: 13 amino acids. Looked up from germline, CDR1 is SNHLY and CDR2 is FYNNEI. V was cut by 4 bases and J by 9 bases, with 16 bases left in between. Here the CDR3 reads CASSATGTDGQYF. CDR3 sequence (DNA): TGTGCCAGCAGTGCCACAGGGACCGACGGGCAGTACTTC.

The V gene is TRBV7-6, the J gene TRBJ1-1, with D maybe TRBD1 (5 bases). Looked up from germline, CDR1 is SGHVS and CDR2 is FNYEAQ. The CDR3 loop spans 12 amino acids. The V end lost 6 bases, the J end lost 4 bases, and 9 bases lay between the germline ends. Here the CDR3 reads CASSGGRTEAFF. The CDR3 nucleotides are TGTGCCAGCAGTGGGGGTCGCACTGAAGCTTTCTTT.

This clone was seen once. This rearrangement joins TRBV30 to TRBJ1-5, with D perhaps TRBD1 (5 bases). CDR1 and CDR2 (germline): GTSNPN, SVGIG (reference sequence). The CDR3 has 13 amino acids. The V gene lost 5 bases and the J gene lost 4 bases, with 12 bases spanning the gap. In nucleotides, the CDR3 is TGTGCCTGGGGGGACGGAAGAAATCAGCCCCAGCATTTT. Translated: CAWGDGRNQPQHF.

V and J are TRBV9 and TRBJ2-2, with D tentatively TRBD1 or TRBD2 (5 bases each). From germline, CDR1 is SGDLS and CDR2 YYNGEE. There are 15 residues in the CDR3. Trimming pared 4 bases from V and 4 bases from J, leaving 14 bases between. The CDR3 DNA is TGTGCCAGCAGCCCCCTCGGGACGTCCACCGGGGAGCTGTTTTTT. Translation: CASSPLGTSTGELFF.

The chain is built from TRBV28 and TRBJ1-1, with TRBD1 matching over 8 bases. Trimming cost V 4 bases and J 6 bases; bases outside gene matches: 4. The CDR3 runs to 13 residues. The germline V gene has CDR1 MDHEN and CDR2 SYDVKM. The DNA for the CDR3 is TGTGCCAGCAGTTCCCCAGGGGGCGCTGAAGCTTTCTTT. Translated: CASSSPGGAEAFF.

The chain recombines TRBV5-6 with TRBJ2-3; 10 positions agree with TRBD2. The CDR3 consists of 16 residues. V gave up 2 bases and J gave up 2 bases; unmatched junction bases: 5. Germline CDR1 and CDR2: SGHDT and YYEEEE. The CDR3 nucleotides are TGTGCCAGCAGCTTCTTACTAGCGGGACCCACAGATACGCAGTATTTT. This gives the protein CASSFLLAGPTDTQYF.

The chain has TRBV5-4 and TRBJ2-2; 7 nucleotides agree with TRBD1. V lost 4 bases and J lost 3; bases outside the gene matches: 6. The CDR3 has 15 amino acids. Germline V gives CDR1 SGHNT, CDR2 YYREEE (reference sequence). The chain's CDR3 is CASSKGQSYTGELFF. CDR3 bases: TGTGCCAGCAGCAAGGGACAGTCTTACACCGGGGAGCTGTTTTTT. Full variable domain (missing parts from reference TRBV5-4 and TRBJ2-2): ETGVTQSPTHLIKTRGQQVTLRCSSQSGHNTVSWYQQALGQGPQFIFQYYREEENGRGNFPPRFSGLQFPNYSSELNVNALELDDSALYLCASSKGQSYTGELFFGEGSRLTVL.

Remarks on this clone: Other DNA variants within this sample encode the same CDR3. The chain recombines TRBV7-2 with TRBJ2-7; 7 nucleotides agree with TRBD1. The J segment lost 0 bases and the V segment lost 5 bases, leaving 4 bases of the junction unmatched. The V gene's germline CDR1 is SGHTA and CDR2 FQGNSA. The CDR3 has 14 amino acids. CDR3 bases: TGTGCCAGCAGCCTAAACAGGGGCTCCTACGAGCAGTACTTC. Protein: CASSLNRGSYEQYF. The whole variable domain, remainder taken from reference TRBV7-2 and TRBJ2-7, is GAGVSQSPSNKVTEKGKDVELRCDPISGHTALYWYRQSLGQGLEFLIYFQGNSAPDKSGLPSDRFSAERTGGSVSTLTIQRTQQEDSAVYLCASSLNRGSYEQYFGPGTRLTVT.